This TCR beta chain came from a study of cytomegalovirus exposure and HLA in healthy donors. Regarding the study as a whole: Reportedly, a later analysis found an Asian-associated ancestry cluster had fewer N-insertions than the approximately 700-donor mean.

About this clone itself: The antigen is undetermined.

The CDR3 consists of 16 residues. Germline V lookup: CDR1 SNHLY, CDR2 FYNNEI. Primers: 60 Vbeta forward and 13 Jbeta reverse. Clones were sequenced by immunoSEQ multiplex PCR, and TCRdb holds only the in-frame ones, with some missing. The sample's table shows approximately 130,000 clones. This TCR was recovered from a woman aged 55-75 years in good health and CMV-seronegative. The rearrangement joins TRBV2 to TRBJ2-5, with D unclear. The end of the DNA fits TRBJ2-7 better, so the J call may be wrong. Specimen: PBMCs. The CDR3 DNA sequence: TGTGCCAGCAGTGAAAGCCAGCCCCGAGGTAGCTACGAGCAGTACTTC. Translation: CASSESQPRGSYEQYF.